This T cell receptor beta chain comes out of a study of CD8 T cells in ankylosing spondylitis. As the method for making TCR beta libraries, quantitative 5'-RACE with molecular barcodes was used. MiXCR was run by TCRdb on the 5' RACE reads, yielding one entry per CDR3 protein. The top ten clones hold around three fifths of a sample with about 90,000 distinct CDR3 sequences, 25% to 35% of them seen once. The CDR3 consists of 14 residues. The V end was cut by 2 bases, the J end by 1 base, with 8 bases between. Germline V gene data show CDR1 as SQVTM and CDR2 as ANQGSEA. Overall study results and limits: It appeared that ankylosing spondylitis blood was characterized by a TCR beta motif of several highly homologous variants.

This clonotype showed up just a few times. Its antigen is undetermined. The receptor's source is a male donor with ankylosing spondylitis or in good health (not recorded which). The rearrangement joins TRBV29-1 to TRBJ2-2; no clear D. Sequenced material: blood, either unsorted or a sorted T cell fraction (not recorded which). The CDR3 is CSVEWQENTGELFF. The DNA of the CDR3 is TGCAGCGTTGAATGGCAGGAGAACACCGGGGAGCTGTTTTTT.